These T cell receptor beta chains were read from a single sample in a study of blood T cell repertoires in COVID-19. TCRdb keeps only in-frame clones here, not all; method: immunoSEQ multiplex PCR. There are around 140,000 clones in the sample; around nine tenths occur only once, and about 10% lies in the top ten. The sample taken for sequencing was peripheral blood. The receptors were gathered from a woman in her 70s with COVID-19, enrolled during active disease. Both conserved end residues are part of each CDR3. Each record gives: D gene, J gene, clone size, V gene, CDR3 length, CDR3 protein, CDR3 DNA. D genes are given only for firm matches. A row's size may be missing; if present it is once, few, many or a size class.

NA	TRBJ1-6	once	TRBV3-1/TRBV3-2	14	CASSQETVNSPLHF	TGTGCCAGCAGCCAAGAAACAGTAAATTCACCCCTCCACTTT
NA	TRBJ1-4	NA	TRBV18	13	CASSRWRNEKLFF	TGTGCCAGCTCCAGATGGCGGAATGAAAAACTGTTTTTT
NA	TRBJ1-1	NA	TRBV7-2	14	CASSLGAGPTEAFF	TGTGCCAGCAGCTTAGGGGCAGGGCCCACTGAAGCTTTCTTT
TRBD2	TRBJ2-2	NA	TRBV2	15	CASTPAGGNTGELFF	TGTGCCAGCACCCCCGCGGGGGGGAACACCGGGGAGCTGTTTTTT
TRBD1	TRBJ2-5	NA	TRBV10-1	15	CASSGQTRPGETQYF	TGCGCCAGCTCGGGACAGACGCGTCCCGGGGAGACCCAGTACTTC
NA	TRBJ2-2	NA	TRBV5-4	15	CASSYRQGNTGELFF	TGTGCCAGCAGCTACCGGCAGGGGAACACCGGGGAGCTGTTTTTT
NA	TRBJ2-5	NA	TRBV3-1/TRBV3-2	17	CASSQKERSKTQETQYF	TGTGCCAGCAGCCAAAAGGAGAGGTCCAAGACCCAAGAGACCCAGTACTTC
TRBD2	TRBJ2-3	NA	TRBV7-2	16	CASSSPGGGGVDTQYF	TGTGCCAGCAGCTCACCCGGGGGGGGCGGGGTGGATACGCAGTATTTT
TRBD1	TRBJ1-2	NA	TRBV6-4	15	CASSFTGESGEGYTF	TGTGCCAGCAGTTTCACAGGGGAGTCAGGAGAAGGCTACACCTTC
TRBD1	TRBJ1-2	few	TRBV5-8	15	CASSSQGVFLYGYTF	TGTGCCAGCAGCTCTCAGGGGGTGTTCTTGTATGGCTACACCTTC
NA	TRBJ2-7	once	TRBV7-2	13	CASSLARGYEQYF	TGTGCCAGCAGCTTAGCCCGGGGCTACGAGCAGTACTTC
TRBD1	TRBJ2-7	NA	TRBV7-2	17	CASSLISGTGPSYEQYF	TGTGCCAGCAGCTTAATCTCGGGGACAGGTCCCTCCTACGAGCAGTACTTC
NA	TRBJ2-7	NA	TRBV2	12	CASGAYRREQYF	TGTGCCAGCGGCGCCTACCGGAGGGAGCAGTACTTC
NA	TRBJ2-7	few	TRBV5-1	15	CASSFSGTKAHEQYF	TGCGCCAGCAGCTTTTCCGGGACAAAAGCCCACGAGCAGTACTTC
TRBD1	TRBJ2-3	NA	TRBV11-2	17	CASSFNRRQGSTDTQYF	TGTGCCAGCAGCTTTAACCGGAGACAGGGGAGCACAGATACGCAGTATTTT
NA	TRBJ1-1	NA	TRBV6-5	13	CASRYSGGQMAFF	TGTGCCAGCAGATACTCGGGGGGGCAGATGGCTTTCTTT
TRBD2	TRBJ2-5	NA	TRBV5-1	16	CASSLDGTSGGETQYF	TGCGCCAGCAGCTTGGACGGGACTAGCGGGGGGGAGACCCAGTACTTC
TRBD2	TRBJ2-5	NA	TRBV11-3	18	CASSLGIRLAGDQETQYF	TGTGCCAGCAGCCTCGGAATAAGACTAGCGGGGGACCAAGAGACCCAGTACTTC
NA	TRBJ2-7	once	TRBV12-3/TRBV12-4	13	CASSLGQGYEQYF	TGTGCCAGCAGTTTAGGGCAGGGCTACGAGCAGTACTTC
NA	TRBJ2-3	NA	TRBV7-9	15	CASSPPAGGTDTQYF	TGTGCCAGCAGCCCACCCGCAGGGGGCACAGATACGCAGTATTTT
TRBD1	TRBJ1-4	NA	TRBV15	16	CATSTLGQATNEKLFF	TGTGCCACCAGCACCCTGGGACAGGCGACTAATGAAAAACTGTTTTTT
TRBD2	TRBJ2-1	few	TRBV7-9	17	CASSAKVTSGGANEQFF	TGTGCCAGCAGCGCGAAAGTTACTAGCGGGGGGGCAAATGAGCAGTTCTTC
NA	TRBJ1-2	NA	TRBV7-3	14	CASSLFRGDYGYTF	TGTGCCAGCAGCTTATTCAGGGGCGACTATGGCTACACCTTC
TRBD1	TRBJ1-6	NA	TRBV28	16	CASSFGTGVYNSPLHF	TGTGCCAGCAGTTTCGGGACAGGGGTCTATAATTCACCCCTCCACTTT
TRBD2	TRBJ2-2	NA	TRBV9	17	CASQHPSGGSNTGELFF	TGTGCCAGCCAGCACCCTAGCGGGGGCTCGAACACCGGGGAGCTGTTTTTT
TRBD2	TRBJ2-3	NA	TRBV5-1	16	CASSSTPRGGTDTQYF	TGCGCCAGCAGCTCCACCCCCCGGGGGGGCACAGATACGCAGTATTTT
TRBD1	TRBJ1-1	NA	TRBV6-6	18	CASSPRGQGAFGNTEAFF	TGTGCCAGCAGTCCAAGGGGACAGGGGGCGTTCGGGAACACTGAAGCTTTCTTT
NA	TRBJ1-1	NA	TRBV29-1	13	CSVETVLNTEAFF	TGCAGCGTCGAGACAGTTTTGAACACTGAAGCTTTCTTT
TRBD1	TRBJ1-3	NA	TRBV5-5	17	CASSLAGDRAGGNTIYF	TGTGCCAGCAGCTTGGCGGGGGACAGGGCTGGTGGAAACACCATATATTTT
TRBD2	TRBJ2-3	NA	TRBV7-9	17	CASSPPLGGGNTDTQYF	TGTGCCAGCAGCCCACCTCTGGGCGGGGGGAACACAGATACGCAGTATTTT
TRBD1	TRBJ2-6	NA	TRBV5-8	15	CASRDRVSGANVLTF	TGTGCCAGCAGGGACAGGGTCTCTGGGGCCAACGTCCTGACTTTC
NA	TRBJ2-7	NA	TRBV18	14	CASSPPGQTYEQYF	TGTGCCAGCTCACCACCGGGACAAACGTACGAGCAGTACTTC
NA	TRBJ1-2	once	TRBV6-5	13	CASSYGPNYGYTF	TGTGCCAGCAGTTACGGGCCTAACTATGGCTACACCTTC
NA	TRBJ2-3	NA	TRBV20-1	11	CSTQGVDTQYF	TGCAGTACGCAGGGTGTAGATACGCAGTATTTT
TRBD1	TRBJ1-4	NA	TRBV28	17	CASSSPGQGETNEKLFF	TGTGCCAGCAGTTCCCCGGGACAGGGGGAAACTAATGAAAAACTGTTTTTT
NA	TRBJ1-5	NA	TRBV5-1	13	CASSLRENQPQHF	TGCGCCAGCAGCTTACGAGAGAATCAGCCCCAGCATTTT
NA	TRBJ1-2	NA	TRBV5-5	15	CASSLYVSSVYGYTF	TGTGCCAGCAGCTTGTACGTCAGTTCCGTCTATGGCTACACCTTC
TRBD1	TRBJ1-5	NA	TRBV6-2/TRBV6-3	17	CASSYGQGRYSNQPQHF	TGTGCCAGCAGTTACGGACAGGGCCGGTATAGCAATCAGCCCCAGCATTTT
TRBD2	TRBJ2-5	NA	TRBV29-1	13	CSVARGGQETQYF	TGCAGCGTCGCCCGGGGGGGACAAGAGACCCAGTACTTC
TRBD2	TRBJ2-5	NA	TRBV30	13	CAWNLKGGETQYF	TGTGCCTGGAATCTGAAGGGAGGGGAGACCCAGTACTTC
NA	TRBJ1-1	NA	TRBV30	12	CAWSQAVPGAFF	TGTGCCTGGAGTCAGGCGGTCCCGGGGGCTTTCTTT
NA	TRBJ2-3	NA	TRBV5-6	14	CASSLGRARGTQYF	TGTGCCAGCAGCTTGGGACGGGCCCGAGGGACGCAGTATTTT
NA	TRBJ2-3	NA	TRBV7-2	16	CASSPNRASSTDTQYF	TGTGCCAGCAGCCCGAACAGGGCAAGCAGCACAGATACGCAGTATTTT
TRBD1	TRBJ2-3	NA	TRBV7-9	18	CASSLIGDSQKSTDTQYF	TGTGCCAGCAGCTTAATTGGGGACAGTCAAAAAAGCACAGATACGCAGTATTTT
TRBD1	TRBJ2-7	NA	TRBV3-1/TRBV3-2	15	CASSQEPGQGDEQYF	TGTGCCAGCAGCCAAGAACCGGGACAGGGTGACGAGCAGTACTTC
TRBD1	TRBJ2-5	NA	TRBV5-1	16	CASSLSGTGREETQYF	TGCGCCAGCAGCTTGTCCGGGACAGGGAGGGAAGAGACCCAGTACTTC
TRBD2	TRBJ2-5	few	TRBV20-1	12	CSAGGGVETQYF	TGCAGTGCTGGTGGGGGGGTGGAGACCCAGTACTTC
NA	TRBJ1-1	once	TRBV5-5	17	CASSLADSPTMNTEAFF	TGTGCCAGCAGCTTGGCGGACAGCCCAACCATGAACACTGAAGCTTTCTTT
TRBD2	TRBJ2-7	NA	TRBV9	15	CASSVGKRGPYEQYF	TGTGCCAGCAGCGTGGGGAAGCGGGGGCCCTACGAGCAGTACTTC
TRBD2	TRBJ2-3	NA	TRBV7-8	16	CASSLVSGGSTDTQYF	TGTGCCAGCAGCTTAGTTAGCGGGGGTAGCACAGATACGCAGTATTTT
TRBD1	TRBJ2-4	NA	TRBV18	15	CASSRSGQGPGIQYF	TGTGCCAGCTCACGGAGCGGACAGGGACCAGGCATTCAGTACTTC
NA	TRBJ2-3	NA	TRBV7-3	15	CASSLIGGSTDTQYF	TGTGCCAGCAGCTTAATTGGCGGAAGCACAGATACGCAGTATTTT
TRBD1	TRBJ1-1	NA	TRBV6-5	14	CASREGQINTEAFF	TGTGCCAGCAGGGAGGGACAGATAAACACTGAAGCTTTCTTT
TRBD1	TRBJ1-1	NA	TRBV18	17	CASSLYKTGQGNTEAFF	TGTGCCAGCTCACTGTATAAAACGGGACAGGGCAACACTGAAGCTTTCTTT
TRBD2	TRBJ2-5	NA	TRBV7-8	15	CASSSPGREVETQYF	TGTGCCAGCAGCTCCCCCGGGCGGGAGGTTGAGACCCAGTACTTC
TRBD1	TRBJ1-4	NA	TRBV10-3	14	CAISLDRVGEKLFF	TGTGCCATCAGTCTGGACAGGGTGGGTGAAAAACTGTTTTTT
NA	TRBJ1-4	few	TRBV29-1	12	CSVGGGREKLFF	TGCAGCGTTGGAGGGGGAAGGGAAAAACTGTTTTTT
NA	TRBJ2-7	NA	TRBV19	13	CASSILGASEQYF	TGTGCCAGTAGTATACTGGGGGCGAGCGAGCAGTACTTC
TRBD1	TRBJ1-4	NA	TRBV3-1/TRBV3-2	15	CASSLAGTGRTKLFF	TGTGCCAGCAGCCTCGCCGGGACAGGGAGGACCAAACTGTTTTTT